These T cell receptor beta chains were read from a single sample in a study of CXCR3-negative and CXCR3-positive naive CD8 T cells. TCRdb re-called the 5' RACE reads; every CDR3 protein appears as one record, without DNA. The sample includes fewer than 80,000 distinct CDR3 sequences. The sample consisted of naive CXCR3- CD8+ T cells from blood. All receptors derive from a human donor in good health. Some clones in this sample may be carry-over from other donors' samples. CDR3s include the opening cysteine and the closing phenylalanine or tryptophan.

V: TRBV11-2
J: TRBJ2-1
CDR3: CASSPNVAGLYNEQFF

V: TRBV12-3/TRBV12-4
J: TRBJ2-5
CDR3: CASSFGAGGFQETQYF

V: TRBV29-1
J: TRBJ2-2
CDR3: CSAMDADTGELFF

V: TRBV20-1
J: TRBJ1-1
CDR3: CSAQRGDTEAFF

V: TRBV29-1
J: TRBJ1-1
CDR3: CSVDEKDRVPEAFF

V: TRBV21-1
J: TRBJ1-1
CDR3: CASSMTGTNTEAFF

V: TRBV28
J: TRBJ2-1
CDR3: CASRPTGGAGNEQFF

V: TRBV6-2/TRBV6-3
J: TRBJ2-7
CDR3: CASNDRVSGEQYF

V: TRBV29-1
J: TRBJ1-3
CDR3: CSVGGGTSGNTIYF

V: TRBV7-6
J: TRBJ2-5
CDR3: CASSLRTGVNQETQYF

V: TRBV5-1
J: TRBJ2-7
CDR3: CASSGVFGRGSPSYEQYF

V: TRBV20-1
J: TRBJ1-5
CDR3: CSARDPQVRDQHSNQPQHF

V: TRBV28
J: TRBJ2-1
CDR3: CASKSWSEQFF

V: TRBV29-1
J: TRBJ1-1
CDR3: CSVEDLGLGDAFF

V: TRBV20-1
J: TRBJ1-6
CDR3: CSARDRGLPLPYNSPLHF

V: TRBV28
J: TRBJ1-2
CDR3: CASSSGPGGYTF

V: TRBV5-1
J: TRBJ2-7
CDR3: CASSPGTSLSSYEQYF

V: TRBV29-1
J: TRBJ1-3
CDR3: CSAKDSNSGNTIYF